This T cell receptor beta chain was captured by sequencing in a study of STAT5B mutations in CD4+ large granular lymphocyte leukemia. Study summary: Healthy donors showed HLA-associated enrichment of the CDR3 'QG' motif. Study findings and constraints: Without putative leukemic clones, patient CD4-sorted repertoires remained more clonal than healthy CD4+ repertoires. 8/27 top patient clones versus 2/35 control clones were TRBV06-family.

As concerns this clone: Its antigen is not identified.

Only in-frame clones appear in the TCRdb table, and some are missing; sequencing was by immunoSEQ multiplex PCR. Among tens of thousands of clones listed, 65% to 75% were seen once. In germline, CDR1 is MNHEY, CDR2 SVGAGI. V was trimmed by 4 bases and J by 4 bases, leaving 14 bases between them. CDR3 length equals 14 residues. V gene TRBV6-5 combines with J gene TRBJ2-7; maybe TRBD1 (6 bases). The sequenced sample was CD4+ T cells from blood buffy coats. The receptor was derived from a human donor in good health. CDR3 nucleotides: TGTGCCAGCAGTTGGGGCAGGGGCCCATACGAGCAGTACTTC. Residues: CASSWGRGPYEQYF.